This T cell receptor beta chain was sequenced during a study of CD8 T cells in Susac syndrome. The trim removed 5 bases at V and 5 bases at J, leaving 7 bases unmatched. Per germline, CDR1 MNHEY and CDR2 SVGAGI. The CDR3 has 15 residues. Random hexamers served to reverse transcribe roughly 0.5 to 1 ug RNA. In TCRdb, the immunoSEQ multiplex PCR reads were re-called with MiXCR into one record per CDR3 protein. The sample holds 170,000 or so distinct CDR3 sequences, about 96% seen once. Sequencing was done on a sample of CD4+ T cells from PBMCs. This TCR derives from a human donor with Susac syndrome. The J gene is TRBJ2-2, the V gene TRBV6-5, with 8 bases identical to TRBD1. The DNA of the CDR3 is TGTGCCAGCAGTCTCAGGGGGCTTGGGACCGGGGAGCTGTTTTTT. Translation: CASSLRGLGTGELFF.